What follows are 5 T cell receptor beta chains derived from one specimen sequenced in a study of blood T cell repertoires in COVID-19. Sequencing used immunoSEQ multiplex PCR; TCRdb keeps in-frame clones, though not all of them. The sample consists of about 240,000 clones, around 82% of them appearing once. What was sequenced was PBMCs or T cells enriched from blood (not recorded which). Source of these receptors: a woman aged 40 to 55 who had been exposed to COVID-19.

This clone appeared a single time. The chain carries TRBV5-4 and TRBJ1-6; no reliable D call. The CDR3 consists of 14 residues. CDR1 and CDR2 (germline): SGHNT, YYREEE (reference sequence). V lost 6 bases, J lost 9 bases, and 16 bases lay in between. CDR3 nucleotide sequence: TGTGCCAGCACCCCGGGAGGGATGGGTTCACCCCTCCACTTT. This gives the protein CASTPGGMGSPLHF.

This clone has just a few counts. The chain uses TRBV7-9 and TRBJ2-7; D not resolved. V was pared by 5 bases and J by 3 bases, with 5 bases between. The V gene's germline CDR1 is SEHNR and CDR2 FQNEAQ (reference sequence). The CDR3 sequence is 11 residues long. The CDR3 DNA sequence: TGTGCCAGCAGCCTAAACTACGAGCAGTACTTC. Its translation: CASSLNYEQYF.

V and J are TRBV7-2 and TRBJ1-2, with D perhaps TRBD1 (5 bases). In germline, CDR1 is SGHTA, CDR2 FQGNSA. V lost 1 base, J lost 3 bases, and 12 bases lay in between. This CDR3 spans 15 amino acids. The CDR3 spells CASSLGTGTDYGYTF. The CDR3 nucleotides read TGTGCCAGCAGCTTAGGGACGGGGACTGACTATGGCTACACCTTC. The full variable domain, rest sourced from reference TRBV7-2 and TRBJ1-2, is GAGVSQSPSNKVTEKGKDVELRCDPISGHTALYWYRQSLGQGLEFLIYFQGNSAPDKSGLPSDRFSAERTGGSVSTLTIQRTQQEDSAVYLCASSLGTGTDYGYTFGSGTRLTVV.

The chain uses TRBV6-5 and TRBJ2-7; D may be TRBD2 (5 bases). V lost 6 bases and J 4 bases, leaving 16 bases between the germline ends. The CDR3 is made up of 14 amino acids. The germline CDR1 and CDR2 sequences are MNHEY and SVGAGI. The CDR3 nucleotides read TGTGCCAGCAGGACCGCGGTGGGCGGGTACGAGCAGTACTTC. This sequence encodes CASRTAVGGYEQYF.

CDR3 protein: CASRGQGNQPQHF. The CDR3 DNA is TGTGCCAGCAGGGGACAGGGCAATCAGCCCCAGCATTTT. The chain has TRBV27 and TRBJ1-5; 8 bases match TRBD1. From germline, CDR1 is MNHEY and CDR2 SMNVEV (reference sequence). The CDR3 length is 13 residues. J was trimmed by 2 bases and V by 6 bases; bases with no gene match: 0.